Below, one T cell receptor beta chain is given with its context. Its matching antigen is unknown. Clones were sequenced by immunoSEQ multiplex PCR, and TCRdb holds only the in-frame ones, with some missing. The sample yields about 44,000 clones, roughly 93% seen once. The data were taken from a study of cytomegalovirus exposure and HLA in healthy donors. Turning to the study itself: Later, an analysis reported that the 95 to 150 validation repertoires had used the same platform as the approximately 720 first-cohort repertoires. Findings of the study overall: Specific recognition of CMV antigens was confirmed in vitro for a few chains (all CMV-associated). It was reported that the classifier diagnosed cytomegalovirus status with high specificity and sensitivity in both the original and validation cohorts. According to the study, 150 to 200 TCR beta chains were cytomegalovirus-associated.

The CDR3 runs to 14 residues. The ends lost 6 bases at V and 3 bases at J; junction bases unmatched: 4. Per germline, CDR1 ENHRY and CDR2 SYGVKD. The V and J genes are TRBV10-3 and TRBJ2-1; 8 bases map to TRBD1. This receptor was taken from a woman aged 18-35 years in good health and CMV-seronegative. The sample consisted of PBMCs. The CDR3 loop is CAIRGQGDYNEQFF. CDR3 nucleotides: TGTGCCATCAGAGGACAGGGCGACTACAATGAGCAGTTCTTC.